The 27 T cell receptor beta chains below come from one sample, sequenced in a study of shared T cell receptors in the human thymus. Using immunoSEQ multiplex PCR, the repertoire was profiled, and TCRdb retains in-frame clones only, with some absent. Among some 760,000 clones, 70% to 90% were seen once, and the ten largest hold approximately 0.01%. This sample was shared with a second study, whose subject was human thymus T cells.

The sample comprised thymocytes. Source of these receptors: a girl younger than two with a congenital heart defect.

The V and J genes are TRBV28 and TRBJ2-5, with TRBD1 matching over 9 bases. CDR3 length: 16 amino acids. CDR1 is MDHEN and CDR2 is SYDVKM in the germline V gene. V lost 4 bases and J lost 5; bases outside the gene matches: 11. The CDR3 nucleotides are TGTGCCAGCAGTTATGGGAGACAGGGGGTGTGGGAGACCCAGTACTTC. Translating it yields CASSYGRQGVWETQYF.

The chain is built from TRBV7-8 and TRBJ2-7; D uncertain. The CDR3 spans 12 residues. V was trimmed by 7 bases and J by 7 bases, leaving 14 bases between them. Germline V gene sequence: CDR1 SGHVS, CDR2 FQNEAQ. CDR3 coding DNA: TGTGCCAGCACCCCGTACCCCGGGGAGCAGTACTTC. This encodes CASTPYPGEQYF.

The CDR3 DNA follows: TGTGCCAGCAGTTTGGGATCCGGGACAGCGGCTGAAGCTTTCTTT. Its translation is CASSLGSGTAAEAFF. This rearrangement joins TRBV28 to TRBJ1-1; 7 bases match TRBD1. Trimming took 3 bases from V and 6 from J; bases not matched to a gene: 10. This CDR3 is built from 15 residues. Germline assignment: CDR1 MDHEN and CDR2 SYDVKM. The complete variable domain, with remaining parts taken from reference TRBV28 and TRBJ1-1, reads DVKVTQSSRYLVKRTGEKVFLECVQDMDHENMFWYRQDPGLGLRLIYFSYDVKMKEKGDIPEGYSVSREKKERFSLILESASTNQTSMYLCASSLGSGTAAEAFFGQGTRLTVV.

The gene calls are TRBV19 and TRBJ1-1; D call uncertain. The CDR3 contains 13 residues. The V end lost 3 bases, the J end lost 10 bases, and 15 bases lay between the germline ends. The germline CDR1 and CDR2 sequences are LNHDA and SQIVND (reference sequence). Written as DNA, the CDR3 is TGTGCCAGTAGTATTGTAGGCTTCTCAGGAGCTTTCTTT. Translation: CASSIVGFSGAFF.

J is TRBJ2-2 and V is TRBV30, with 7 bases lining up with TRBD2. V was pared by 1 base and J by 4 bases, with 6 bases of the junction left unmatched. The CDR3 loop spans 15 amino acids. Germline V CDR1 and CDR2: GTSNPN, SVGIG (reference sequence). CDR3 nucleotides: TGTGCCTGGAGTGGGGGTGGGACTATCACCGGGGAGCTGTTTTTT. Translating it yields CAWSGGGTITGELFF. The full variable domain, rest sourced from reference TRBV30 and TRBJ2-2, is SQTIHQWPATLVQPVGSPLSLECTVEGTSNPNLYWYRQAAGRGLQLLFYSVGIGQISSEVPQNLSASRPQDRQFILSSKKLLLSDSGFYLCAWSGGGTITGELFFGEGSRLTVL.

The chain recombines TRBV14 with TRBJ1-6; TRBD1 matches 8 bases. Germline V gives CDR1 SGHDN, CDR2 FVKESK. The CDR3 spans 18 residues. The ends lost 1 base at V and 8 bases at J; junction bases unmatched: 13. CDR3 DNA sequence: TGTGCCAGCAGCCAAGCCCCACCTGAAGGGACAGGTGATTCACCCCTCCACTTT. It yields the protein CASSQAPPEGTGDSPLHF.

CDR3 sequence (DNA): TGTGCCAGCTCACCGCAGGGCGATTCGACTGAAGCTTTCTTT. As protein: CASSPQGDSTEAFF. The chain uses TRBV18 and TRBJ1-1; maybe TRBD1 (5 bases). Per germline, CDR1 KGHSH and CDR2 LQKENI. Deletions cut 3 bases from V and 5 bases from J, with 13 bases between. This CDR3 comprises 14 residues.

The genes are TRBV15 and TRBJ1-2; tentatively, D is TRBD1 (6 bases). V lost 0 bases and J lost 3, with 14 bases in between. Germline values: CDR1 LNHNV, CDR2 YYDKDF (reference sequence). CDR3 size: 16 residues. CDR3 protein: CATSRDVNREYYGYTF. CDR3 in DNA: TGTGCCACCAGCAGAGATGTAAACAGGGAATACTATGGCTACACCTTC.

V and J are TRBV7-9 and TRBJ1-2, with D perhaps matching TRBD1 (5 bases). V was trimmed by 5 bases and J by 0 bases, leaving 16 bases between them. The CDR3 covers 16 residues. CDR1 is SEHNR and CDR2 is FQNEAQ in the germline V gene (reference sequence). CDR3 nucleotides: TGTGCCAGCAGCACTACCAAGGGGTGGCCTAACTATGGCTACACCTTC. Translation gives CASSTTKGWPNYGYTF.

The chain has TRBV2 and TRBJ1-5; TRBD1 matches at 11 bases. Germline CDR1 SNHLY, CDR2 FYNNEI. Trimming cost V 4 bases and J 6 bases; bases outside gene matches: 8. This CDR3 is built from 16 residues. CDR3: CASSALGQGVGQPQHF. The CDR3 nucleotides read TGTGCCAGCAGTGCCCTGGGACAGGGGGTAGGTCAGCCCCAGCATTTT.

The J gene is TRBJ2-7, the V gene TRBV6-1, with a tentative D call TRBD2 (6 bases). Between the trimmed V and J ends, which lost 5 bases and 5 bases, there was a span of 19 bases. The CDR3 has 15 amino acids. The germline CDR1 and CDR2 sequences are MNHNS and SASEGT. The CDR3 DNA is TGTGCCAGCAGTACCTCCCCCCGGACGGGGGACGAGCAGTACTTC. It yields the protein CASSTSPRTGDEQYF.

J is TRBJ2-7 and V is TRBV6-5; D call uncertain. CDR3 length equals 14 residues. The V gene's germline CDR1 is MNHEY and CDR2 SVGAGI. V was shortened by 5 bases and J by 4 bases, with 15 bases between the two germline ends. CDR3 protein: CASSPRSLEYEQYF. CDR3 nucleotides: TGTGCCAGCAGTCCTCGATCCCTGGAGTACGAGCAGTACTTC.

The chain joins TRBV7-2 to TRBJ1-2; the D gene is possibly TRBD1 (6 bases). This CDR3 is built from 18 residues. V dropped 2 bases and J dropped 6 bases, with 25 bases sitting between them. Germline CDR1 SGHTA, CDR2 FQGNSA. The CDR3 region is CASSLFRRGGWKKDGYTF. The CDR3 DNA follows: TGTGCCAGCAGCTTATTCCGCAGGGGTGGGTGGAAGAAAGATGGCTACACCTTC.

The gene calls are TRBV12-5 and TRBJ1-1; TRBD1 agrees at 8 bases. Germline V lookup: CDR1 LGHNT, CDR2 FRNRAP. V lost 10 bases to trimming and J lost 1 base; unmatched junction nucleotides: 17. The CDR3 is 17 amino acids. CDR3 region: CATQVNRTGYTNTEAFF. Written as DNA, the CDR3 is TGTGCTACCCAAGTTAATAGGACAGGGTATACGAACACTGAAGCTTTCTTT.

The chain is built from TRBV28 and TRBJ2-7; 7 nucleotides line up with TRBD1. V gave up 1 base and J gave up 2 bases; unmatched junction bases: 5. The germline gives CDR1 MDHEN, CDR2 SYDVKM. The CDR3 covers 15 residues. The CDR3 loop is CASSLSQGETYEQYF. The CDR3 coding sequence is TGTGCCAGCAGTTTATCCCAGGGGGAGACCTACGAGCAGTACTTC.

The chain has TRBV5-1 and TRBJ2-2; TRBD1 matches 8 bases. With 4 bases clipped from V and 3 bases from J, the junction kept 14 bases outside the gene matches. Per germline, CDR1 SGHRS and CDR2 YFSETQ. CDR3 length: 18 residues. CDR3: CASSTRTGPIPYTGELFF. CDR3 DNA sequence: TGCGCCAGCAGCACCCGGACAGGGCCAATCCCGTACACCGGGGAGCTGTTTTTT.

V gene TRBV4-1 combines with J gene TRBJ1-3; D is unclear. Looked up from germline, CDR1 is MGHRA and CDR2 is YSYEKL. The CDR3 is 17 residues long. Trimming cost V 4 bases and J 0 bases, with 16 bases left between them. CDR3 bases: TGCGCCAGCAGCCCGCCCTGGAGACTCCGCTCTGGAAACACCATATATTTT. It codes for CASSPPWRLRSGNTIYF.

This clone was picked up a small number of times. The CDR3 DNA reads as TGTGCCAGCAGCTTAGTCCCAGGTAGCGGCATTTCAGATACGCAGTATTTT. The encoded protein is CASSLVPGSGISDTQYF. This sequence joins TRBV13 and TRBJ2-3; D perhaps matches TRBD2 (6 bases). Germline CDR1 reads PRHDT; CDR2 reads FYEKMQ (reference sequence). Trimming shortened V by 1 base and J by 4 bases, and 18 bases separated the two germline ends. CDR3 length: 17 residues. Full variable domain (missing parts from reference TRBV13 and TRBJ2-3): AAGVIQSPRHLIKEKRETATLKCYPIPRHDTVYWYQQGPGQDPQFLISFYEKMQSDKGSIPDRFSAQQFSDYHSELNMSSLELGDSALYFCASSLVPGSGISDTQYFGPGTRLTVL.

The chain joins TRBV5-6 to TRBJ2-7; perhaps TRBD2 as D (5 bases). Germline CDR1 SGHDT, CDR2 YYEEEE. The V end lost 5 bases, the J end lost 0 bases, and 9 bases lay between the germline ends. The CDR3 covers 13 residues. CDR3: CASSCGSSYEQYF. The DNA of the CDR3 is TGTGCCAGCAGTTGTGGGAGCTCCTACGAGCAGTACTTC.

The rearrangement joins TRBV19 to TRBJ1-1, with D possibly being TRBD1 (5 bases). Germline CDR1 is LNHDA and CDR2 is SQIVND (reference sequence). V was shortened by 4 bases and J by 3 bases, with 9 bases between the two germline ends. CDR3 size: 13 residues. Here the CDR3 reads CASSRQKYTEAFF. The DNA of the CDR3 is TGTGCCAGTAGTAGACAGAAGTACACTGAAGCTTTCTTT.

A single count supports this clone. The chain has TRBV5-5 and TRBJ1-5, with 7 bases identical to TRBD1. The V gene's germline CDR1 is SGHKS and CDR2 YYEKEE (reference sequence). The CDR3 totals 18 residues. J was trimmed by 2 bases and V by 4 bases; bases with no gene match: 15. The CDR3 DNA sequence: TGTGCCAGCAGCCCTCCCGGGACAGCCAATGGGCGCAATCAGCCCCAGCATTTT. As protein: CASSPPGTANGRNQPQHF.

The rearrangement uses TRBV9 and TRBJ1-5; perhaps TRBD1 as D (5 bases). Per germline, CDR1 SGDLS and CDR2 YYNGEE. V gave up 7 bases and J gave up 7 bases, with 9 bases separating them. The CDR3 contains 11 residues. This chain's CDR3 is CASGGKQPQHF. The CDR3 region has the DNA TGTGCCAGCGGGGGGAAACAGCCCCAGCATTTT.

In this sample, this clone turned up a few times. The chain links TRBV6-5 to TRBJ2-4, with a possible D match to TRBD1 (5 bases). The CDR3 consists of 11 residues. CDR1 and CDR2 (germline): MNHEY, SVGAGI. Deletions cut 4 bases from V and 7 bases from J, with 5 bases between. Here the CDR3 DNA reads TGTGCCAGCAGTTCAGGGAACATTCAGTACTTC. Translation: CASSSGNIQYF.

The J gene is TRBJ1-1, the V gene TRBV28, with D perhaps matching TRBD1 (6 bases). Trimming left V 1 base short and J 4 bases short, with 10 bases between. This CDR3 region has 14 residues. Germline loops: CDR1 MDHEN, CDR2 SYDVKM. The CDR3 here is CASSLFQGITEAFF. For the CDR3, the DNA is TGTGCCAGCAGTTTATTCCAGGGGATCACTGAAGCTTTCTTT.

The CDR3 region has the DNA TGTGCCAGCAGCTCCCGGACAGGAGGTGGCTACACCTTC. It codes for CASSSRTGGGYTF. The genes are TRBV9 and TRBJ1-2; 7 nucleotides line up with TRBD1. V shed 4 bases and J 7 bases; nucleotides not matched to a gene: 7. Germline V gives CDR1 SGDLS, CDR2 YYNGEE. The CDR3 spans 13 residues.

The chain recombines TRBV12-5 with TRBJ1-2; 7 bases match TRBD1. The V gene end was trimmed by 3 bases and the J gene end by 5 bases; junction bases not matched to a gene: 9. This CDR3 has 15 amino acids. Germline V gives CDR1 LGHNT, CDR2 FRNRAP. CDR3 in amino acids: CASGFQASTGYGYTF. DNA for the CDR3: TGTGCTAGTGGTTTCCAAGCCTCGACAGGGTATGGCTACACCTTC.

This rearrangement joins TRBV9 to TRBJ1-1, with 9 positions matching TRBD1. With V trimmed by 3 bases and J by 4 bases, 7 bases remained unmatched. This CDR3 is built from 15 residues. Germline V lookup: CDR1 SGDLS, CDR2 YYNGEE. The CDR3 region has the DNA TGTGCCAGCAGCGCGTGGGACAGGGAGGCCACTGAAGCTTTCTTT. It is translated as CASSAWDREATEAFF.